Below, 2 T cell receptor beta chains from the same sample are listed, as sequenced in a study of T cell repertoires in ileal Crohn's disease. Here immunoSEQ multiplex PCR was the method, and the copy in TCRdb shows in-frame clones only, minus some. The sample has 2,600 or so clones; about 78% are singletons. Time point defined: neoterminal ileum biopsy at postoperative endoscopy, about 6 months after surgery. The material sequenced was ileal tissue. The source of these receptors is an adult with Crohn's disease.

The chain has TRBV7-9 and TRBJ1-1, with 7 bases matching TRBD1. Germline V gives CDR1 SEHNR, CDR2 FQNEAQ (reference sequence). After removal of 5 bases from V and 0 bases from J, the junction contained 6 bases not matched to a gene. The CDR3 consists of 15 residues. This CDR3 is CASSGNRGLNTEAFF. Here the CDR3 DNA reads TGTGCCAGCAGCGGTAACAGGGGCTTGAACACTGAAGCTTTCTTT.

J is TRBJ2-5 and V is TRBV11-3, with a possible D match to TRBD2 (5 bases). The J call is uncertain, as TRBJ2-7 better fits the DNA end. Germline V gene data show CDR1 as SGHNT and CDR2 as YENEEA. CDR3 length equals 15 residues. The CDR3 protein is CASSLELVPVYEQYF. The CDR3 DNA reads as TGTGCCAGCAGCCTCGAACTAGTACCAGTCTACGAGCAGTACTTC.